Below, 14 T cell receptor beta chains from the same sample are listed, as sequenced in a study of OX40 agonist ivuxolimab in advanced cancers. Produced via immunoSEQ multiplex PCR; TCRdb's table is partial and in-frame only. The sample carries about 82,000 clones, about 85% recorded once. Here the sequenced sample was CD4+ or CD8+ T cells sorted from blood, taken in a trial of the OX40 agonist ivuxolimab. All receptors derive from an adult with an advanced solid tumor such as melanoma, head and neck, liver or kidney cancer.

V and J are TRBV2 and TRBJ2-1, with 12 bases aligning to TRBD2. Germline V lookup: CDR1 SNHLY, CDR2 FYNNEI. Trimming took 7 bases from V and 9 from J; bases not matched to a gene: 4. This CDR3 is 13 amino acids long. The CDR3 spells CASKTSGRSEQFF. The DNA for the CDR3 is TGTGCCAGCAAAACTAGCGGGAGGAGTGAGCAGTTCTTC.

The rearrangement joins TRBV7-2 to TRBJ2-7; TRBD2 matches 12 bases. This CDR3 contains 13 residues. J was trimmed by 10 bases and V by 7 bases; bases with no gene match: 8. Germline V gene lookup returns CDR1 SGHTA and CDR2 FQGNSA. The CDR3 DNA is TGTGCCAGCATGCTAGCGGGAGGGCGTTCTCAGTACTTC. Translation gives CASMLAGGRSQYF. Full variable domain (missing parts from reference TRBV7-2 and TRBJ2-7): GAGVSQSPSNKVTEKGKDVELRCDPISGHTALYWYRQSLGQGLEFLIYFQGNSAPDKSGLPSDRFSAERTGGSVSTLTIQRTQQEDSAVYLCASMLAGGRSQYFGPGTRLTVT.

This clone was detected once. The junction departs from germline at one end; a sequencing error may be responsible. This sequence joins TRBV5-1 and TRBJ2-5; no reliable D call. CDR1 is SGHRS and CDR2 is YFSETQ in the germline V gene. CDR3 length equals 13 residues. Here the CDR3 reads CASTFNRQEAQYF. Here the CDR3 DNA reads TGCGCCAGCACATTTAATCGGCAAGAGGCCCAGTACTTC.

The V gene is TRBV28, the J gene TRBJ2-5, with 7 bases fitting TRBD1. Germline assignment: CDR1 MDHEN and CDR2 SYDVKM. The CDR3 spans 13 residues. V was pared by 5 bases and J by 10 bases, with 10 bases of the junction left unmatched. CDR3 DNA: TGTGCCAGCAGTACTACGGGACAGCTGATCCAGTACTTC. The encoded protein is CASSTTGQLIQYF.

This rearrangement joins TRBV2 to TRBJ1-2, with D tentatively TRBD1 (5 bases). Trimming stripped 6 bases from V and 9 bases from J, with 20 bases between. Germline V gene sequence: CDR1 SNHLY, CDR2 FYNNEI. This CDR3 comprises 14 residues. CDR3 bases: TGTGCCAGCAGCCCGGACGGGGACCGGTACAGCTACACCTTC. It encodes CASSPDGDRYSYTF.

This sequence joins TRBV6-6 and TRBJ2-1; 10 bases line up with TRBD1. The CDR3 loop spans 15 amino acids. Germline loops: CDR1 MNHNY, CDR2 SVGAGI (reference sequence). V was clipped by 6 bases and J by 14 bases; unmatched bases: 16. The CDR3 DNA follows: TGTGCCAGCAGCCGCGAGGGGACAGGGGTCTCCAGGAAGTTCTTC. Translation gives CASSREGTGVSRKFF.

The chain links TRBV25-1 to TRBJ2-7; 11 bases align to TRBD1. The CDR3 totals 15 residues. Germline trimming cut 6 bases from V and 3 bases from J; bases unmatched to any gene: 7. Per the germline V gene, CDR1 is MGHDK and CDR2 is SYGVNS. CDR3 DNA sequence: TGTGCCAGCAGCAAACCCGGGACAGGGGGCTACGAGCAGTACTTC. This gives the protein CASSKPGTGGYEQYF.

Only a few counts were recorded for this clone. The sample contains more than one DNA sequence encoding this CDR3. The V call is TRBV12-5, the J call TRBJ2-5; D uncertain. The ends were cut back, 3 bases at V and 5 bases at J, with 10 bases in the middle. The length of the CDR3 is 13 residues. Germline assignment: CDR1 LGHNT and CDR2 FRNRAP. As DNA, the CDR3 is TGTGCTAGTGGTTTTGGGGAACGCGAGACCCAGTACTTC. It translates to CASGFGERETQYF.

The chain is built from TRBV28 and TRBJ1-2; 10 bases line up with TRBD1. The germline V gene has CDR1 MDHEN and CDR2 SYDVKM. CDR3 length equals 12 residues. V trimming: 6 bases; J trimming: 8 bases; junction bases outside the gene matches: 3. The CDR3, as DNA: TGTGCCAGCAGGGGACAGGGGAAAGGCTACACCTTC. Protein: CASRGQGKGYTF.

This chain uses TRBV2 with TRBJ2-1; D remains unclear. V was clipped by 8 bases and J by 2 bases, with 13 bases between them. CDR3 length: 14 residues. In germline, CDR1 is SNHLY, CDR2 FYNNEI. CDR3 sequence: CASYLDWPYNEQFF. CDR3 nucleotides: TGTGCCAGCTACCTAGATTGGCCCTACAATGAGCAGTTCTTC.

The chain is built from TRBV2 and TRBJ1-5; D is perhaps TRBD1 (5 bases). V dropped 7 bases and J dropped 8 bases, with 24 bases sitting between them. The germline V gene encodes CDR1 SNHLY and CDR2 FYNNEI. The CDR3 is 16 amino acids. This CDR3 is CASTRLGAGLGEPQHF. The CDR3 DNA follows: TGTGCCAGCACCCGCCTTGGGGCAGGGCTGGGGGAGCCCCAGCATTTT.

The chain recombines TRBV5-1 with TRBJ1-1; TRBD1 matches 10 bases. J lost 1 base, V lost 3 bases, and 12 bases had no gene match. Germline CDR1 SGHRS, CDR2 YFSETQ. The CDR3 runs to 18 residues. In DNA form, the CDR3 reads TGCGCCAGCAGCTCAAAGGACAGGGGGTGGTTGAGGAACACTGAAGCTTTCTTT. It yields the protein CASSSKDRGWLRNTEAFF.

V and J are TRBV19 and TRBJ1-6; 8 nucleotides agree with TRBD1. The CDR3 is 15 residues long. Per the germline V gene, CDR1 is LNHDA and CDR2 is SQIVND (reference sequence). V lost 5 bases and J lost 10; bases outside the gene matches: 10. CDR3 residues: CASSPLDRADSPLHF. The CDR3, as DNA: TGTGCCAGTAGTCCACTGGACAGGGCGGACTCACCCCTCCACTTT.

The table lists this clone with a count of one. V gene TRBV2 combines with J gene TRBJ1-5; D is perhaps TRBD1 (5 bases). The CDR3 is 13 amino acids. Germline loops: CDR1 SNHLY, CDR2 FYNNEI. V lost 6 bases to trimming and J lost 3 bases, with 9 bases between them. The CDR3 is CASRNRNNQPQHF. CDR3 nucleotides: TGTGCCAGCAGAAACAGGAACAATCAGCCCCAGCATTTT.